A single sample is the source of the 15 T cell receptor beta chains below, sequenced in a study of CD8+ T cells in alopecia areata. RNA was isolated and reverse transcribed to cDNA, the sequencing template. Some clones are missing from TCRdb's copy, which holds only in-frame ones; the method was immunoSEQ multiplex PCR. The top ten clones hold 18% of a sample with about 120,000 clones, 45% to 50% of them seen once. The sequences come from CD8+ T cells sorted from blood, collected at week 0. The receptor set was obtained from a human donor with alopecia areata.

The sample holds a few counts of this clone. V is TRBV29-1 and J is TRBJ2-7, with 14 bases fitting TRBD2. This CDR3 contains 19 residues. Germline loops: CDR1 SQVTM, CDR2 ANQGSEA. J lost 1 base, V lost 0 bases, and 11 bases had no gene match. The CDR3 nucleotides read TGCAGCGTTGAAGAGCCCGGACTAGCGGGGGGAGGTGTGTCCTACGAGCAGTACTTC. This encodes CSVEEPGLAGGGVSYEQYF.

This clone was observed a handful of times. This chain uses TRBV7-6 with TRBJ2-1, with 8 bases lining up with TRBD1. The trim removed 1 base at V and 8 bases at J, leaving 7 bases unmatched. Per the germline V gene, CDR1 is SGHVS and CDR2 is FNYEAQ. The CDR3 is made up of 15 amino acids. In nucleotides, the CDR3 is TGTGCCAGCAGCTTAGAACCAGGGGGCTTCGATGAGCAGTTCTTC. Translated: CASSLEPGGFDEQFF.

This clone was seen a few times. CDR3 coding DNA: TGTGCCAGCAGCCCCCAGGGGGCCTGGGTAAATGAGCAGTTCTTC. Protein sequence: CASSPQGAWVNEQFF. The chain combines TRBV13 with TRBJ2-1; 8 bases align to TRBD1. The length of the CDR3 is 15 residues. The germline gives CDR1 PRHDT, CDR2 FYEKMQ (reference sequence). V shed 5 bases, J shed 7 bases, and the junction held 10 bases outside the gene matches.

The V gene is TRBV4-3, the J gene TRBJ2-6; D is uncertain. Germline CDR1 LGHNA, CDR2 YSLEER. The CDR3 is 15 residues long. V was clipped by 4 bases and J by 1 base, with 8 bases between them. The CDR3 DNA is TGCGCCAGCAGCCCCGCCACGTCTGGGGCCAACGTCCTGACTTTC. Its protein product is CASSPATSGANVLTF.

This clone was picked up many times. This rearrangement joins TRBV2 to TRBJ1-5; D may be TRBD1 (6 bases). Germline V gene data show CDR1 as SNHLY and CDR2 as FYNNEI. The CDR3 has 19 amino acids. Deletions cut 4 bases from V and 1 base from J, with 23 bases between. The CDR3 nucleotides read TGTGCCAGCAGTGGGGTACAGGGCGAGACGGTCGGGAGCAATCAGCCCCAGCATTTT. Translating gives CASSGVQGETVGSNQPQHF. Complete variable domain (other parts from reference TRBV2 and TRBJ1-5): EPEVTQTPSHQVTQMGQEVILRCVPISNHLYFYWYRQILGQKVEFLVSFYNNEISEKSEIFDDQFSVERPDGSNFTLKIRSTKLEDSAMYFCASSGVQGETVGSNQPQHFGDGTRLSIL.

This clone was recorded a few times. V is TRBV5-1 and J is TRBJ1-1; D gene uncertain. CDR3 length: 12 amino acids. Germline lookup yields CDR1 SGHRS and CDR2 YFSETQ. Trimming shortened V by 5 bases and J by 4 bases, and 9 bases separated the two germline ends. The CDR3, as DNA: TGCGCCAGCAGTAGGATGGGCACTGAAGCTTTCTTT. Protein product: CASSRMGTEAFF.

V and J are TRBV18 and TRBJ2-1; no clear D. The germline V gene encodes CDR1 KGHSH and CDR2 LQKENI. V dropped 1 base and J dropped 0 bases, with 16 bases sitting between them. The CDR3 length is 18 residues. The CDR3, as DNA: TGTGCCAGCTCACCACAGGTTGAGGTAGCCAGCTCCTACAATGAGCAGTTCTTC. Amino acids: CASSPQVEVASSYNEQFF.

The chain uses TRBV4-1 and TRBJ1-1; no reliable D call. Trimming left V 3 bases short and J 0 bases short, with 8 bases between. The CDR3 spans 14 residues. Germline loops: CDR1 MGHRA, CDR2 YSYEKL. The CDR3 loop reads CASSHFLVNTEAFF. CDR3 bases: TGCGCCAGCAGCCATTTCCTAGTGAACACTGAAGCTTTCTTT.

The rearrangement links TRBV7-8 to TRBJ2-1; 7 bases are shared with TRBD2. V was clipped by 0 bases and J by 0 bases; unmatched bases: 2. Germline V gene data show CDR1 as SGHVS and CDR2 as FQNEAQ. The CDR3 totals 16 residues. The CDR3 region is CASSLAERGSYNEQFF. CDR3 DNA sequence: TGTGCCAGCAGCTTAGCGGAGCGGGGCTCCTACAATGAGCAGTTCTTC.

This clone was picked up a small number of times. This rearrangement joins TRBV10-1 to TRBJ2-3; D call uncertain. Germline values: CDR1 WNHNN, CDR2 SYGVQD (reference sequence). The V and J ends lost 3 bases and 6 bases respectively, with 10 bases between them. The CDR3 runs 13 residues. CDR3 amino acids: CASSESTKDTQYF. The CDR3, as DNA: TGCGCCAGCAGTGAATCGACCAAGGATACGCAGTATTTT.

A few counts support this clone. The chain has TRBV2 and TRBJ2-5, with unresolved D. The germline gives CDR1 SNHLY, CDR2 FYNNEI. The CDR3 totals 13 residues. V gave up 4 bases and J gave up 5 bases, with 11 bases separating them. CDR3 coding DNA: TGTGCCAGCAGTGCCCTTTTGGGCGAGACCCAGTACTTC. Residues: CASSALLGETQYF.

This sequence joins TRBV6-6 and TRBJ1-5; no clear D gene. Germline V gives CDR1 MNHNY, CDR2 SVGAGI (reference sequence). The ends were cut back, 2 bases at V and 5 bases at J, with 4 bases in the middle. There are 12 residues in the CDR3. Here the CDR3 DNA reads TGTGCCAGCAGTTACGGGTATCAGCCCCAGCATTTT. This gives the protein CASSYGYQPQHF.

V usage is TRBV5-1 and J usage is TRBJ1-1, with D maybe TRBD1 (6 bases). This CDR3 region has 16 residues. Germline CDR1 reads SGHRS; CDR2 reads YFSETQ. V lost 4 bases and J 2 bases, leaving 18 bases between the germline ends. The CDR3 loop is CASSLDWTDTNTEAFF. DNA for the CDR3: TGCGCCAGCAGCCTGGACTGGACAGATACTAACACTGAAGCTTTCTTT.

Details on this clone: A single base separates this from a much larger clone, so it may be a read error. Other nucleotide sequences from this sample produce the same CDR3. The J gene is TRBJ2-2, the V gene TRBV25-1; D is possibly TRBD1 or TRBD2 (5 bases each). The CDR3 length is 13 residues. Deletions cut 3 bases from V and 3 bases from J, with 5 bases between. Germline V gene sequence: CDR1 MGHDK, CDR2 SYGVNS. The CDR3 DNA reads as TGTGCCAGCAGTGAGGGGGACACCGGGGAGCTGTTTTTT. Its protein product is CASSEGDTGELFF.

The J gene is TRBJ2-3, the V gene TRBV6-6, with D maybe TRBD1 (5 bases). The CDR3 sequence is 15 residues long. Trimming left V 2 bases short and J 1 base short, with 10 bases between. Germline V gives CDR1 MNHNY, CDR2 SVGAGI (reference sequence). As DNA, the CDR3 is TGTGCCAGCAGTTACATAGGGGCCGGCACAGATACGCAGTATTTT. Translating gives CASSYIGAGTDTQYF.